Listed below are T cell receptor beta chains from one sample, sequenced in a study of long-term antiretroviral therapy in people with HIV. Data came from immunoSEQ multiplex PCR; TCRdb stores just in-frame clones and leaves some out. The table records fewer than 25,000 clones, more than 70% of them present only once. The starting material was unsorted PBMCs, obtained around 2.7 years after starting antiretroviral therapy. Source of these receptors: a woman in her 50s with HIV. CDR3s include the opening cysteine and the closing phenylalanine or tryptophan.

V	J	CDR3
TRBV27	TRBJ1-2	CASSLSNNRDGYTF
TRBV27	TRBJ1-1	CASSRTGEGVNTEAFF
TRBV29-1	TRBJ2-6	CSVVQGPGANVLTF
TRBV2	TRBJ1-1	CASSGQGNTEAFF
TRBV6-1	TRBJ2-3	CASSETGTGDYPSTDTQYF
TRBV5-1	TRBJ2-6	CASSNDRETRGANVLTF
TRBV4-2	TRBJ1-2	CASSQDPALGYGYTF
TRBV7-9	TRBJ1-1	CASSSGQVNTEAFF
TRBV6-6	TRBJ1-2	CASSYSWRGPEGYTF
TRBV7-9	TRBJ2-7	CASSSGLVQHEQYF
TRBV27	TRBJ2-5	CASSFRSQETQYF
TRBV2	TRBJ1-1	CASRGVEAFF
TRBV2	TRBJ1-5	CASRGISPGQGSNSNQPQHF
TRBV6-1	TRBJ1-5	CASSDGNQPQHF
TRBV6-1	TRBJ2-7	CASSETTSWSSYEQYF
TRBV5-1	TRBJ2-7	CASSLGGTSGPSYEQYF
TRBV7-9	TRBJ2-5	CASSYPWSQKTQYF
TRBV18	TRBJ2-7	CASSPGTSGVYEQYF
TRBV19	TRBJ2-3	CASSGLATWDTQYF
TRBV6-6	TRBJ1-1	CASSYGQATEAFF
TRBV5-8	TRBJ2-1	CASSPFQGTVYNEQFF
TRBV5-1	TRBJ1-5	CASSPGGLNQPQHF
TRBV11-2	TRBJ2-7	CASSSGAGPGDEQYF
TRBV2	TRBJ2-7	CASSLTTGSYEQYF
TRBV29-1	TRBJ2-1	CSVRPGTGSISYNEQFF
TRBV19	TRBJ2-6	CASSSPGGTQVWSGANVLTF
TRBV14	TRBJ1-1	CASSPGQGAGAFF
TRBV7-9	TRBJ2-3	CASSLESDTQYF
TRBV6-5	TRBJ1-1	CASSIRQLNTEAFF
TRBV11-2	TRBJ2-3	CASSADELAGYTDTQYF
TRBV10-3	TRBJ1-4	CAISEGLDRGRVEKLFF
TRBV29-1	TRBJ1-2	CSVERDGEIYGYTF
TRBV10-3	TRBJ2-7	CAISDSGTSYEQYF
TRBV7-7	TRBJ2-2	CASSLNRGNTGELFF
TRBV27	TRBJ2-7	CASSNSSYEQYF
TRBV29-1	TRBJ1-2	CSVEGGEDYYGYTF
TRBV10-3	TRBJ2-1	CAISDPGGSGRASDEQFF
TRBV19	TRBJ1-5	CASRDSSNQPQHF
TRBV10-1	TRBJ2-7	CANLAGATLYEQYF
TRBV27	TRBJ2-7	CASSLSLGSYEQYF
TRBV10-3	TRBJ2-5	CAISTQGEETQYF
TRBV5-1	TRBJ2-5	CASSPQSGTPETQYF
TRBV2	TRBJ2-1	CASRGSYNEQFF
TRBV5-1	TRBJ2-2	CASSLDGPGELFF
TRBV6-5	TRBJ2-7	CASSYSREGSYEQYF
TRBV7-9	TRBJ2-5	CASSPSLVLGEGGETQYF
TRBV18	TRBJ2-7	CASSPRPSSYEQYF
TRBV9	TRBJ2-1	CASSVVSGRGRDEQFF
TRBV29-1	TRBJ2-5	CSVQLAGGGETQYF
TRBV15	TRBJ1-3	CATSAEPGQGNTIYF
TRBV11-2	TRBJ2-7	CASSPSSGYEQYF
TRBV5-4	TRBJ2-1	CASSSLGLAYNEQFF
TRBV30	TRBJ2-1	CAWSRLAGVTNNEQFF
TRBV27	TRBJ2-7	CASSSSSYEQYF